This T cell receptor beta chain was sequenced in a study of CD8 T cells in ankylosing spondylitis (TCRdb year 2017). For context, the study as a whole: The study set out to find disease-linked TCR variants by profiling T cell receptor beta repertoires in ankylosing spondylitis patients and healthy donors. The whole study cohort included under 140 healthy donors and roughly 24 ankylosing spondylitis patients. Peripheral blood was sampled, and synovial fluid was additionally collected from ankylosing spondylitis patients.

As to this clonotype: The antigen it recognizes is unknown. Nothing much larger sits one base from this clone, and base qualities are not available.

Overall study results and their limits: A CD8+ phenotype was shown by the disease-linked clones, which were found at relatively low frequencies in peripheral blood. Some of the motif variants had been reported before in the synovial fluid and blood of reactive arthritis patients, a finding that suggests common disease-initiation mechanisms. A TCR beta motif of eight highly homologous amino acid variants appeared characteristic of blood from ankylosing spondylitis patients. The disease-linked clones were reported to be significantly enriched in matched synovial fluid samples from ankylosing spondylitis patients.

The germline V gene (reference sequence) specifies MNHEY as CDR1 and SMNVEV as CDR2. From the cysteine through the phenylalanine, the CDR3 covers 13 amino acids. Solely the CDR3 DNA is kept, with 39 bases framed from the first base. V is shortened by 1 base, J by 8 bases, and the region joining them spans 9 bases. The sequencing machine was an Illumina HiSeq 2500. Quantitative 5'-RACE with molecular barcodes was used to prepare TCR beta libraries. Regarding the original processing steps: A new computational method, built on a probabilistic model of VDJ rearrangement, was used to identify disease-linked TCR variants. TCRdb reran the public reads through fastp at Q25 and MiXCR, keeping productive beta chains. Rows merge per CDR3 protein into single entries with the most common DNA and genes. Clone size and V and J calls follow TCRdb, not the original study. This sample holds about 160,000 distinct CDR3 sequences; 9.8% were observed only once. The ten largest clones add up to around 15% of the sample.

This receptor was identified in a female donor with ankylosing spondylitis or in good health (not recorded which). Here the chain combines TRBV27 and TRBJ2-1, with no reliable assignment of the D segment. The sequenced sample was blood, either unsorted or a sorted T cell fraction (not recorded which). In nucleotides, the sequence is TGTGCCAGCAGTTTATACACGAGCTATGAGCAGTTCTTC. The resulting protein is CASSLYTSYEQFF.